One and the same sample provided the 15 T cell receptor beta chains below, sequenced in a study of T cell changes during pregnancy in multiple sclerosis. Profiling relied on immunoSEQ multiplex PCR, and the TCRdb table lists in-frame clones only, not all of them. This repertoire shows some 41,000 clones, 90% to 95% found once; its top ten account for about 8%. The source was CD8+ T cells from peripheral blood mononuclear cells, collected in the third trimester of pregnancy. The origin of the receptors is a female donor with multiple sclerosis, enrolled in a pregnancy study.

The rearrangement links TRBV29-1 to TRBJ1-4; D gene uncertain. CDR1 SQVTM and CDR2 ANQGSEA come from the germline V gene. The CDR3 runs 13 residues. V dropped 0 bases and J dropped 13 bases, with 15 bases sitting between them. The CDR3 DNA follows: TGCAGCGTTGAAGAAGGCTGGTCGGAGGGACTGTTTTTT. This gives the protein CSVEEGWSEGLFF.

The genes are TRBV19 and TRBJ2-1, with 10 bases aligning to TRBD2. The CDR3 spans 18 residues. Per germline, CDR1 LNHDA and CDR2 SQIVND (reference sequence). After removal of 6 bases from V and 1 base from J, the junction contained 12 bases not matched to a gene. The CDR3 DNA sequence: TGTGCCAGTAGATCGGGACTAGCGCAACTTAAATCCTACAATGAGCAGTTCTTC. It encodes CASRSGLAQLKSYNEQFF.

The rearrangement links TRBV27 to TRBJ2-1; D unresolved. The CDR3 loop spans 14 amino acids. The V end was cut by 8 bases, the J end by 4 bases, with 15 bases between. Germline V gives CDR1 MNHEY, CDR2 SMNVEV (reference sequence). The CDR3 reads CASGSSTGYNEQFF. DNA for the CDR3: TGTGCCAGCGGCTCGTCCACCGGGTACAATGAGCAGTTCTTC.

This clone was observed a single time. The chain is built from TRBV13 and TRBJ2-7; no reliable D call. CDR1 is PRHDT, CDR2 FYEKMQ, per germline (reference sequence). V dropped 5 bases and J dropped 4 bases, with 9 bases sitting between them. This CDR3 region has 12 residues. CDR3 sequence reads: CASSRATYEQYF. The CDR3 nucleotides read TGTGCCAGCAGCCGAGCCACTTACGAGCAGTACTTC.

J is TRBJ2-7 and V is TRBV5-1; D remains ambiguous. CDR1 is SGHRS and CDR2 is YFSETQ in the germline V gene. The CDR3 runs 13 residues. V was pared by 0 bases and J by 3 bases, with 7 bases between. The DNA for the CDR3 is TGCGCCAGCAGCTTGGGAGGTCGCTACGAGCAGTACTTC. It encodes CASSLGGRYEQYF.

The CDR3 here is CASNERGPQHF. Written as DNA, the CDR3 is TGTGCCAGCAACGAACGGGGACCCCAGCATTTT. The chain carries TRBV6-1 and TRBJ1-5, with no clear D. The CDR3 contains 11 residues. From germline, CDR1 is MNHNS and CDR2 SASEGT. The V end was cut by 7 bases, the J end by 10 bases, with 11 bases between.

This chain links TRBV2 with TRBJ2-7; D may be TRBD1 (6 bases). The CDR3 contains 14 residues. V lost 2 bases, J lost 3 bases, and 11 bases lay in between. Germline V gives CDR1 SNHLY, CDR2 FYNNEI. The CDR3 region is CASSEMDRGYEQYF. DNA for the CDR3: TGTGCCAGCAGTGAAATGGACAGAGGCTACGAGCAGTACTTC.

The CDR3 DNA sequence: TGTGCCAGCACCTTGACAGGGGGCACTGAAGCTTTCTTT. Translating gives CASTLTGGTEAFF. This chain uses TRBV7-2 with TRBJ1-1; TRBD1 aligns across 9 bases. The ends lost 7 bases at V and 4 bases at J; junction bases unmatched: 4. The CDR3 is 13 residues long. Germline CDR1 reads SGHTA; CDR2 reads FQGNSA. Variable domain in full (rest from reference TRBV7-2 and TRBJ1-1): GAGVSQSPSNKVTEKGKDVELRCDPISGHTALYWYRQSLGQGLEFLIYFQGNSAPDKSGLPSDRFSAERTGGSVSTLTIQRTQQEDSAVYLCASTLTGGTEAFFGQGTRLTVV.

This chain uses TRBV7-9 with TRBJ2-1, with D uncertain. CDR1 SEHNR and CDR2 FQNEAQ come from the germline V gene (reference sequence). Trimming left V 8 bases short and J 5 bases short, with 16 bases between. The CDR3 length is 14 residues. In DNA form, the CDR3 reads TGTGCCAGCCTGGCGTATTTAGCAGACAATGAGCAGTTCTTC. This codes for CASLAYLADNEQFF.

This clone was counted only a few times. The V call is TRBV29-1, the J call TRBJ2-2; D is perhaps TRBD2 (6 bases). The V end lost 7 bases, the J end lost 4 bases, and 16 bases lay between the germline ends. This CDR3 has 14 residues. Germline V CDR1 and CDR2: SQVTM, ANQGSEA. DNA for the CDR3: TGCAGCGGGAAGGGGTGGAGGGGCACCGGGGAGCTGTTTTTT. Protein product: CSGKGWRGTGELFF.

In DNA, the CDR3 is TGTGCCAGCAGTGAAGCGGGCGCGACCTACGAGCAGTACTTC. Its translation is CASSEAGATYEQYF. The chain uses TRBV2 and TRBJ2-7; D remains unclear. Germline loops: CDR1 SNHLY, CDR2 FYNNEI. The CDR3 spans 14 residues. The V and J ends lost 0 bases and 2 bases respectively, with 8 bases between them. Looking up the rest from reference TRBV2 and TRBJ2-7 gives the full variable domain: EPEVTQTPSHQVTQMGQEVILRCVPISNHLYFYWYRQILGQKVEFLVSFYNNEISEKSEIFDDQFSVERPDGSNFTLKIRSTKLEDSAMYFCASSEAGATYEQYFGPGTRLTVT.

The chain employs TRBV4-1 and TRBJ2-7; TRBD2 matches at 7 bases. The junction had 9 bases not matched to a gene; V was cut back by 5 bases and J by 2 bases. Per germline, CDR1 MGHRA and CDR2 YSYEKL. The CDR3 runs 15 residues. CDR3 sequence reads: CASSSAGAGPYEQYF. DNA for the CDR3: TGCGCCAGCAGCTCTGCGGGAGCGGGACCCTACGAGCAGTACTTC.

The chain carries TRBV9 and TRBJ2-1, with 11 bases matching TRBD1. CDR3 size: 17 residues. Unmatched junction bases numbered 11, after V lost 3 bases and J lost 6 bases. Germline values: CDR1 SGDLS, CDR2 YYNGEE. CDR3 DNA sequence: TGTGCCAGCAGCGCTTCCCCTCCCGGGACAGGGGGCAATGAGCAGTTCTTC. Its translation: CASSASPPGTGGNEQFF.

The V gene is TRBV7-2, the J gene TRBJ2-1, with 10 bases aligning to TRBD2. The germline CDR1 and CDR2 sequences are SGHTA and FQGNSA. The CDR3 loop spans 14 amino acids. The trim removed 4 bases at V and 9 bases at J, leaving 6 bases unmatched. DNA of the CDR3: TGTGCCAGCAGCTCCCCACTAGCGGGAAGTGAGCAGTTCTTC. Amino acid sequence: CASSSPLAGSEQFF.

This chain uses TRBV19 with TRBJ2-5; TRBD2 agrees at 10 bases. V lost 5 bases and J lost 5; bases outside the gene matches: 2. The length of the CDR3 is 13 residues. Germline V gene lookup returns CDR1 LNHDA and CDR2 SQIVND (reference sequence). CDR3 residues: CASSVAGGETQYF. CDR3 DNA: TGTGCCAGTAGTGTAGCGGGAGGTGAGACCCAGTACTTC.